The clone carrying this T cell receptor (beta chain) was detected only once. Its specificity is unknown. Assay execution took place at the deep level. Data came from immunoSEQ multiplex PCR; TCRdb stores just in-frame clones and leaves some out. This table has more than 900,000 clones, 78% appearing once. CDR3 size: 15 residues. Germline CDR1 is MDHEN and CDR2 is SYDVKM. V dropped 6 bases and J dropped 5; count of bases not matched to a gene: 5. This record comes from a study of shared clonotypes between healthy human individuals. Study observations and caveats: Shared across a few donors were around 5% of the naive CD4 clonotypes.

The source is a man younger than 30 in good health. Some clones in this sample may be carry-over from other donors' samples. The specimen was memory CD4+ T cells from PBMCs. The subset: CD45RA-negative fraction. The chain links TRBV28 to TRBJ2-3; 13 bases are a match to TRBD2. CDR3 DNA sequence: TGTGCCAGCAGAAGACTAGCGGGAGGTAAAGATACGCAGTATTTT. Its translation is CASRRLAGGKDTQYF.